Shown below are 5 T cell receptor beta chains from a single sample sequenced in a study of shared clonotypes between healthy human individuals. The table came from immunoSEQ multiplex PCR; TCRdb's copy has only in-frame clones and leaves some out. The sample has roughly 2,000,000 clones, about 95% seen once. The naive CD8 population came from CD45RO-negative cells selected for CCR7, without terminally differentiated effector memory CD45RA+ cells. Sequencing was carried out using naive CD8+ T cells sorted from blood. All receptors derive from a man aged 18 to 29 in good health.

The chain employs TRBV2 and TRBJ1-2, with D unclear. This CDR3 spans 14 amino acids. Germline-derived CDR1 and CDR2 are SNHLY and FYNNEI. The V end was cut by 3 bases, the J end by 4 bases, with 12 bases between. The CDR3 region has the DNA TGTGCCAGCAGTGACGAAGGCAGCTTCTATGGCTACACCTTC. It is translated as CASSDEGSFYGYTF.

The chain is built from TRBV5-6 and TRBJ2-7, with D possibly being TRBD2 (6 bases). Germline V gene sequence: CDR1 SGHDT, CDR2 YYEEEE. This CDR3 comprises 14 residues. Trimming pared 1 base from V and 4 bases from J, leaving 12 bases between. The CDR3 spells CASSLSGGRYEQYF. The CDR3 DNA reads TGTGCCAGCAGCTTGAGTGGAGGGAGGTACGAGCAGTACTTC.

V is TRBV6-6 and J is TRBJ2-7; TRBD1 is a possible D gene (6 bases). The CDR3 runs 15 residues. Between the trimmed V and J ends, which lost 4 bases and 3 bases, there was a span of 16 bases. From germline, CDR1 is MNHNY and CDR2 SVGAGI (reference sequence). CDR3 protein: CASSSSTGTVYEQYF. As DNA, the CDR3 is TGTGCCAGCAGTTCCTCGACAGGAACTGTCTACGAGCAGTACTTC.

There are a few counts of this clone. The CDR3 loop reads CASSQISENTEAFF. The CDR3 DNA sequence: TGCGCCAGCAGCCAAATATCGGAGAACACTGAAGCTTTCTTT. The chain uses TRBV4-1 and TRBJ1-1, with unresolved D. The CDR3 totals 14 residues. In germline, CDR1 is MGHRA, CDR2 YSYEKL. The ends were cut back, 2 bases at V and 1 base at J, with 8 bases in the middle.

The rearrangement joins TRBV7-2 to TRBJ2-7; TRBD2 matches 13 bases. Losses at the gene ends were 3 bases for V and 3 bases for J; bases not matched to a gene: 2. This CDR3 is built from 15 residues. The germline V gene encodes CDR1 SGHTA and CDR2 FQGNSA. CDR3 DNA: TGTGCCAGCAGCTTCGGACTAGCGGGAGTCTACGAGCAGTACTTC. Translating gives CASSFGLAGVYEQYF.